The entry below describes one T cell receptor beta chain. The antigen is not known. The data originate from a study of T cell repertoires in cytomegalovirus infection. Whole-study context: Selected CMV epitopes included recently identified HLA-C-restricted ones as well as well-studied HLA-B-restricted ones. TCR beta signatures that were public indicated CMV infection and matching HLA type.

MiXCR, run by TCRdb on the reads, gives a single entry per CDR3 protein. Of more than 45,000 distinct CDR3 sequences in the sample, around 20% were seen once. Notes on the study in general: Cumulative public TCR beta family frequency identified CMV carriers with the relevant HLA. Ex vivo, HLA-C-restricted CMV-specific TCR beta clonotypes prevailed over the rest of the response.

The material was CD8+ T cells from cultured PBMCs, obtained from culture after CMV antigen stimulation. This sequence originates from a human donor in good health (CMV status not recorded). Some clones in this sample may be carry-over from other donors' samples.

The CDR3, as DNA: TGTGCCAGCAGACCAGAGGCTAGCGCTCTCTACGAGCAGTACTTC. It is translated as CASRPEASALYEQYF. The V gene is TRBV27, the J gene TRBJ2-7; D perhaps matches TRBD2 (6 bases). Germline V gives CDR1 MNHEY, CDR2 SMNVEV (reference sequence). V dropped 6 bases and J dropped 3 bases, with 18 bases sitting between them. CDR3 size: 15 residues.